The rows below give T cell receptor beta chains drawn from one sample of a study of T cell responses to AZD1222 COVID-19 vaccine. Some clones are missing from TCRdb's copy, which holds only in-frame ones; the method was immunoSEQ multiplex PCR. The sample holds 100,000 to 150,000 clones, about 90% seen once. The sequences come from peripheral blood, collected on day 0 of AZD1222 vaccination. Receptors were obtained from an adult in good health. CDR3s include the opening cysteine and the closing phenylalanine or tryptophan. A D gene is named only where the DNA matches it firmly. Clone sizes are given selectively: once, few, many, or a class where the clone is expanded.

- | TRBJ1-1 | TRBV30 | 15 | few | TGTGCCTGGAGTGTAGTTAGACTCCTGAACACTGAAGCTTTCTTT | CAWSVVRLLNTEAFF
TRBD2 | TRBJ2-1 | TRBV6-6 | 18 | - | TGTGCCAGCAGTCAGTCCCCGAACCCGAGCGGGAACTACAATGAGCAGTTCTTC | CASSQSPNPSGNYNEQFF
- | TRBJ2-7 | TRBV2 | 13 | - | TGTGCCAGCAGAGGGACGTTAACCTACGAGCAGTACTTC | CASRGTLTYEQYF
TRBD1 | TRBJ1-2 | TRBV9 | 14 | - | TGTGCCAGCAGCGCGACAGGGGGCTTTGATGGCTACACCTTC | CASSATGGFDGYTF
TRBD1 | TRBJ2-7 | TRBV29-1 | 15 | - | TGCAGCGTTGAGTTGGGCAGACAGGGAAGTGACGAGCAGTACTTC | CSVELGRQGSDEQYF
- | TRBJ1-1 | TRBV4-1 | 18 | - | TGCGCCAGCAGCCAAGATGTCCCGGGGCGGTTTATAAACACTGAAGCTTTCTTT | CASSQDVPGRFINTEAFF
TRBD2 | TRBJ2-7 | TRBV6-5 | 15 | - | TGTGCCAGCAGCCCAATCGGGGGGAGCTCCTACGAGCAGTACTTC | CASSPIGGSSYEQYF
TRBD2 | TRBJ2-5 | TRBV19 | 14 | - | TGTGCCAGCCTATTAGCGGGGTCCCCAGAGACCCAGTACTTC | CASLLAGSPETQYF
- | TRBJ2-7 | TRBV7-9 | 15 | - | TGTGCCAGCAGCTTAGGAGTTGCCCTTTACTACGAGCAGTACTTC | CASSLGVALYYEQYF
- | TRBJ1-6 | TRBV11-2 | 14 | - | TGTGCCAGCAGCTTAGTGACAGTGAATTCACCCCTCCACTTT | CASSLVTVNSPLHF
- | TRBJ1-2 | TRBV28 | 12 | - | TGTGCCAGCAGTTTCCCGCCGGATGGCTACACCTTC | CASSFPPDGYTF
- | TRBJ2-3 | TRBV29-1 | 13 | - | TGCAGCGCCCCCGGGGGCCGTACAGATACGCAGTATTTT | CSAPGGRTDTQYF
- | TRBJ2-1 | TRBV7-8 | 16 | - | TGTGCCAGCAGCTTATTCGGGGCAGGAGACTACAATGAGCAGTTCTTC | CASSLFGAGDYNEQFF
- | TRBJ2-3 | TRBV27 | 13 | once | TGTGCCAGCAGTTTAGGGACAACTGATACGCAGTATTTT | CASSLGTTDTQYF
- | TRBJ1-2 | TRBV6-1 | 12 | - | TGTGCCAGCAGTGAGAGGAGGCGCGGCTACACCTTC | CASSERRRGYTF
- | TRBJ1-2 | TRBV20-1 | 11 | - | TGCAGTGCTAGATTCATTTCTGGCTACACCTTC | CSARFISGYTF
- | TRBJ1-1 | TRBV10-1 | 13 | - | TGCGCCAGCAGTTCCCCGACAGACCAAGAAGCTTTCTTT | CASSSPTDQEAFF
- | TRBJ2-2 | TRBV12-2 | 18 | few | TGTGCAAGTCGCTTAGAGCGCACAGGGGGGATGAACACCGGGGAGCTGTTTTTT | CASRLERTGGMNTGELFF
TRBD2 | TRBJ2-4 | TRBV28 | 16 | - | TGTGCCAGCTCCGGGGGAGGGAGTGTGGCCAAAAACATTCAGTACTTC | CASSGGGSVAKNIQYF
TRBD1 | TRBJ1-6 | TRBV5-1 | 16 | - | TGCGCCAGCAGCCACGGGACAGAGAACTATAATTCACCCCTCCACTTT | CASSHGTENYNSPLHF
- | TRBJ1-5 | TRBV5-5 | 15 | - | TGTGCCAGCAGCTTGGGTCCGCGGAGCAATCAGCCCCAGCATTTT | CASSLGPRSNQPQHF
- | TRBJ1-1 | TRBV7-2 | 14 | - | TGTGCCAGCAGCTTATACTCCAAGGACGGAGAAGCTTTCTTT | CASSLYSKDGEAFF
- | TRBJ2-2 | TRBV3-1/TRBV3-2 | 17 | - | TGTGCCAGCAGCCAAGTTCTTTGGCATCCGAACACCGGGGAGCTGTTTTTT | CASSQVLWHPNTGELFF
- | TRBJ1-5 | TRBV5-1 | 15 | - | TGCGCCAGCAGCCCAGGGAATCCGGGGCAACAGCCCCAGCATTTT | CASSPGNPGQQPQHF
- | TRBJ1-4 | TRBV11-2 | 14 | once | TGTGCCAGCACCCGGACCGGGACAACAGAAAAACTGTTTTTT | CASTRTGTTEKLFF
- | TRBJ1-6 | TRBV1 | 14 | - | TGCACCAGCAGCGGAGGGAGAGATAATTCACCCCTCCACTTT | CTSSGGRDNSPLHF
TRBD1 | TRBJ1-4 | TRBV28 | 15 | - | TGTGCCAGCAGTTCCCCCGGGACAGCTAATGAAAAACTGTTTTTT | CASSSPGTANEKLFF